This TCR beta chain was sequenced for a study of post-analysis software for immune sequencing data. Study-wide context: Secondary progressive, relapsing-remitting and progressive-relapsing multiple sclerosis were among the included disease courses. Findings of the study overall: A handful of TRBV segments appeared more often in patients than in controls, and TRBV5-6, TRBV5-1 and TRBV20-1 were among these.

Unique molecular identifiers tagged the TCR beta cDNA libraries. TCRdb analysed the PCR reads with MiXCR anew, one entry per CDR3 protein. Here the sample spans roughly 540,000 distinct CDR3 sequences, around a third being singletons. The germline gives CDR1 MNHEY, CDR2 SMNVEV (reference sequence). Deletions cut 5 bases from V and 0 bases from J, with 14 bases between. The CDR3 loop spans 16 amino acids. About this clonotype itself: What it binds is unknown.

Material: blood. This sequence was found in a girl aged 2 to 17 with multiple sclerosis. The chain couples TRBV27 to TRBJ1-5; the D gene is possibly TRBD1 (6 bases). CDR3 amino acids: CASSATGDYSNQPQHF. The CDR3 nucleotides read TGTGCCAGCAGTGCGACAGGAGATTATAGCAATCAGCCCCAGCATTTT.